Shown below are 28 T cell receptor beta chains from a single sample sequenced in a study of OX40 agonist ivuxolimab in advanced cancers. Here immunoSEQ multiplex PCR was the method, and the copy in TCRdb shows in-frame clones only, minus some. The table has about 63,000 clones, 85% to 90% seen once. The material sequenced was CD4+ or CD8+ T cells sorted from blood, taken in a trial of the OX40 agonist ivuxolimab. The receptor source for this set is an adult with an advanced solid tumor such as melanoma, head and neck, liver or kidney cancer.

The V call is TRBV4-1, the J call TRBJ2-7; D is possibly TRBD2 (7 bases). This CDR3 has 17 residues. V dropped 1 base and J dropped 4 bases, with 20 bases sitting between them. CDR1 and CDR2 from the germline V gene are MGHRA and YSYEKL. The CDR3 loop reads CASSQASGGNIGYEQYF. The CDR3 nucleotides are TGCGCCAGCAGCCAAGCCTCGGGGGGCAATATAGGGTACGAGCAGTACTTC.

The rearrangement links TRBV2 to TRBJ1-5; the D is unclear. The CDR3 is 14 residues long. Germline loops: CDR1 SNHLY, CDR2 FYNNEI. V was trimmed by 7 bases and J by 0 bases, leaving 10 bases between them. CDR3 DNA sequence: TGTGCCAGCACTGGAAGAACTAGCAATCAGCCCCAGCATTTT. Encoded protein: CASTGRTSNQPQHF.

This sequence joins TRBV18 and TRBJ2-2, with a weak D call TRBD2 (6 bases). The germline V and J ends were trimmed by 2 bases and 1 base, with 11 bases remaining between them. This CDR3 has 16 amino acids. The germline V gene encodes CDR1 KGHSH and CDR2 LQKENI. The CDR3 DNA reads TGTGCCAGCTCACCATTGGGACTCGGGAACACCGGGGAGCTGTTTTTT. It specifies CASSPLGLGNTGELFF.

V is TRBV6-5 and J is TRBJ2-7; the D is unclear. The CDR3 is 14 residues long. Germline CDR1 MNHEY, CDR2 SVGAGI. V was pared by 1 base and J by 3 bases, with 10 bases between. The CDR3 nucleotides read TGTGCCAGCAGTTACTTACAGACCTTCTACGAGCAGTACTTC. Translation gives CASSYLQTFYEQYF.

V is TRBV11-2 and J is TRBJ2-5; 10 positions agree with TRBD2. Germline lookup yields CDR1 SGHAT and CDR2 FQNNGV. This CDR3 region has 15 residues. The junction had 8 bases not matched to a gene; V was cut back by 5 bases and J by 5 bases. Here the CDR3 reads CASSPGLAMEETQYF. The CDR3 bases are TGTGCCAGCAGCCCGGGACTAGCGATGGAGGAGACCCAGTACTTC.

In its sample, this clone was seen a few times. The chain recombines TRBV6-1 with TRBJ1-5; 7 nucleotides match TRBD1. The CDR3 runs 15 residues. The V and J ends lost 2 bases and 7 bases, in that order; junction bases with no gene match: 8. In germline, CDR1 is MNHNS, CDR2 SASEGT. CDR3 residues: CASSEIRGRGQPQHF. The CDR3 nucleotides are TGTGCCAGCAGTGAAATAAGAGGCAGGGGGCAGCCCCAGCATTTT.

This sequence joins TRBV7-2 and TRBJ2-5; D is unresolved. The germline V gene has CDR1 SGHTA and CDR2 FQGNSA. V lost 0 bases, J lost 5 bases, and 7 bases lay in between. CDR3 length equals 13 residues. The CDR3 bases are TGTGCCAGCAGCTTAGCCGGGTTGGAGACCCAGTACTTC. Translating it yields CASSLAGLETQYF.

V and J are TRBV2 and TRBJ2-1, with a tentative D call TRBD2 (6 bases). Trimming cost V 5 bases and J 9 bases, with 14 bases left between them. Germline values: CDR1 SNHLY, CDR2 FYNNEI. The CDR3 extends over 13 amino acids. CDR3 in amino acids: CASSLRVGGEQFF. The CDR3 nucleotides read TGTGCCAGCAGTCTCAGGGTGGGGGGTGAGCAGTTCTTC.

The chain employs TRBV9 and TRBJ1-1; D gene uncertain. CDR1 is SGDLS and CDR2 is YYNGEE in the germline V gene. V shed 3 bases and J shed 4 bases, with 16 bases lying between them. The CDR3 is 15 residues long. CDR3 loop: CASSAFPQQGTEAFF. DNA of the CDR3: TGTGCCAGCAGCGCCTTCCCACAGCAAGGCACTGAAGCTTTCTTT. Full variable domain (rest looked up from reference TRBV9 and TRBJ1-1): DSGVTQTPKHLITATGQRVTLRCSPRSGDLSVYWYQQSLDQGLQFLIQYYNGEERAKGNILERFSAQQFPDLHSELNLSSLELGDSALYFCASSAFPQQGTEAFFGQGTRLTVV.

The genes are TRBV5-1 and TRBJ1-2, with 9 bases fitting TRBD1. The CDR3 length is 16 residues. Losses at the gene ends were 3 bases for V and 4 bases for J; bases not matched to a gene: 10. Germline V gene data show CDR1 as SGHRS and CDR2 as YFSETQ. The CDR3 region has the DNA TGCGCCAGCAGCTCTTCCACAGGGGGCTTGCCCTATGGCTACACCTTC. This sequence encodes CASSSSTGGLPYGYTF.

The V and J genes are TRBV21-1 and TRBJ2-3; the listed D gene, TRBD1, was not tested against the DNA. TRBV21-1 is flagged as a pseudogene. This CDR3 has 21 amino acids. The CDR3 region is CASSKVGNRGHGGTETDTQYF. Written as DNA, the CDR3 is TGTGCCAGCAGCAAAGTGGGGAACAGGGGGCACGGCGGGACCGAGACAGATACGCAGTATTTT.

This rearrangement joins TRBV28 to TRBJ2-1; the match to TRBD2 covers 11 bases. There are 18 residues in the CDR3. Germline values: CDR1 MDHEN, CDR2 SYDVKM. V shed 6 bases, J shed 0 bases, and the junction held 10 bases outside the gene matches. The CDR3 region is CASSSLTSGTSSYNEQFF. The CDR3 coding sequence is TGTGCCAGCAGCTCCCTGACTAGCGGGACGAGCTCCTACAATGAGCAGTTCTTC.

CDR3 bases: TGTGCCAGCAGCCCACGACGGGCGGGCTCCTACGAGCAGTACTTC. It encodes CASSPRRAGSYEQYF. The chain couples TRBV7-8 to TRBJ2-7; D is possibly TRBD2 (5 bases). Germline CDR1 and CDR2: SGHVS and FQNEAQ. Trimming pared 5 bases from V and 0 bases from J, leaving 14 bases between. CDR3 length: 15 residues.

This sequence joins TRBV5-1 and TRBJ2-5; possible D gene TRBD1, 7 bases. There are 16 residues in the CDR3. V gave up 3 bases and J gave up 1 base, with 16 bases separating them. CDR1 is SGHRS and CDR2 is YFSETQ in the germline V gene. CDR3 in amino acids: CASSWRDSGAQETQYF. The CDR3 bases are TGCGCCAGCAGCTGGCGGGACAGCGGAGCCCAAGAGACCCAGTACTTC.

The rearrangement links TRBV9 to TRBJ1-3; no clear D gene. Looked up from germline, CDR1 is SGDLS and CDR2 is YYNGEE. V dropped 0 bases and J dropped 0 bases, with 13 bases sitting between them. The CDR3 extends over 17 amino acids. The CDR3 reads CASSVDPLAFSGNTIYF. The DNA for the CDR3 is TGTGCCAGCAGCGTAGATCCATTGGCCTTCTCTGGAAACACCATATATTTT.

The chain is built from TRBV28 and TRBJ1-1, with TRBD1 identical over 11 bases. Trimming took 6 bases from V and 6 from J; bases not matched to a gene: 12. The CDR3 has 16 amino acids. The germline CDR1 and CDR2 sequences are MDHEN and SYDVKM. Here the CDR3 DNA reads TGTGCCAGCAGCTACCGACCGGGACAGGGGGAGGCTGAAGCTTTCTTT. Amino acid sequence: CASSYRPGQGEAEAFF.

The J gene is TRBJ2-4, the V gene TRBV5-1; 7 bases agree with TRBD1. The CDR3 is made up of 16 amino acids. V lost 4 bases to trimming and J lost 0 bases; unmatched junction nucleotides: 7. Germline V CDR1 and CDR2: SGHRS, YFSETQ. The CDR3 loop is CASSPRTGLAKNIQYF. CDR3 nucleotide sequence: TGCGCCAGCAGCCCGAGGACAGGTCTAGCCAAAAACATTCAGTACTTC.

The chain uses TRBV10-3 and TRBJ1-3; TRBD1 might be the D (5 bases). Germline V gives CDR1 ENHRY, CDR2 SYGVKD. The germline V and J ends were trimmed by 4 bases and 5 bases, with 9 bases remaining between them. The CDR3 covers 13 residues. The CDR3 sequence: CAISGGPRNTIYF. In nucleotides, the CDR3 is TGTGCCATCAGTGGGGGACCGAGAAACACCATATATTTT.

Only one count was recorded for this clone. This chain joins TRBV28 and TRBJ2-5; the D gene could be TRBD1 or TRBD2 (6 bases each). The germline V and J ends were trimmed by 11 bases and 1 base, with 14 bases remaining between them. CDR3 length equals 13 residues. Germline values: CDR1 MDHEN, CDR2 SYDVKM. The CDR3 DNA follows: TGTGCCGGGCAGGAGGGGGGCCAAGAGACCCAGTACTTC. Protein product: CAGQEGGQETQYF.

As to this clone: An end of the junction differs from the germline gene, which may be a read error. The rearrangement joins TRBV2 to TRBJ2-5; 13 positions match TRBD2. In germline, CDR1 is SNHLY, CDR2 FYNNEI. There are 18 residues in the CDR3. The DNA of the CDR3 is TGTGCCAGCAGTCAAGCCGCGGGACTAGCGGGAACAGAAGCGACCCAGTACTTC. It specifies CASSQAAGLAGTEATQYF.

This clone has only a few counts. This chain uses TRBV7-6 with TRBJ1-2, with 8 bases aligning to TRBD1. The CDR3 is 15 residues long. In germline, CDR1 is SGHVS, CDR2 FNYEAQ. The V gene end was trimmed by 5 bases and the J gene end by 4 bases; junction bases not matched to a gene: 9. The CDR3 DNA reads TGTGCCAGCAGCCCGACAGGGGATCTTAGCTATGGCTACACCTTC. It encodes CASSPTGDLSYGYTF. The complete variable domain, with remaining parts taken from reference TRBV7-6 and TRBJ1-2, reads GAGVSQSPRYKVTKRGQDVALRCDPISGHVSLYWYRQALGQGPEFLTYFNYEAQQDKSGLPNDRFSAERPEGSISTLTIQRTEQRDSAMYRCASSPTGDLSYGYTFGSGTRLTVV.

This clone is a singleton in its sample. The chain couples TRBV13 to TRBJ2-3, with TRBD2 matching over 9 bases. The CDR3 sequence is 14 residues long. The germline gives CDR1 PRHDT, CDR2 FYEKMQ (reference sequence). Losses at the gene ends were 5 bases for V and 9 bases for J; bases not matched to a gene: 9. The CDR3 reads CASSQYRSGGTQYF. For the CDR3, the DNA is TGTGCCAGCAGCCAATACCGTAGCGGGGGCACGCAGTATTTT.

The rearrangement joins TRBV18 to TRBJ2-1; the match to TRBD2 covers 9 bases. This CDR3 comprises 15 residues. Germline lookup yields CDR1 KGHSH and CDR2 LQKENI. V trimming: 3 bases; J trimming: 1 base; junction bases outside the gene matches: 1. CDR3 DNA: TGTGCCAGCTCACCCACTAGCGGGTCCTACAATGAGCAGTTCTTC. The encoded protein is CASSPTSGSYNEQFF.

This rearrangement joins TRBV28 to TRBJ1-2, with D possibly being TRBD1 (5 bases). V lost 3 bases and J lost 6, with 11 bases in between. Germline V lookup: CDR1 MDHEN, CDR2 SYDVKM. CDR3 length equals 13 residues. CDR3 bases: TGTGCCAGCAGTTTGGGGACGATCGATGGCTACACCTTC. It translates to CASSLGTIDGYTF.

This chain connects TRBV10-3 to TRBJ2-5; 8 bases match TRBD2. V was pared by 3 bases and J by 5 bases, with 14 bases of the junction left unmatched. The CDR3 spans 17 residues. Germline CDR1 is ENHRY and CDR2 is SYGVKD. CDR3 sequence (DNA): TGTGCCATCAGTGAAAAACAGCGGGAGATCGTGGGGGAGACCCAGTACTTC. It codes for CAISEKQREIVGETQYF.

The chain employs TRBV27 and TRBJ1-1; no firm D call. The V end lost 6 bases, the J end lost 5 bases, and 22 bases lay between the germline ends. This CDR3 has 16 residues. CDR1 is MNHEY and CDR2 is SMNVEV in the germline V gene (reference sequence). CDR3 in amino acids: CASRMAGPPFWTEAFF. CDR3 nucleotides: TGTGCCAGCAGGATGGCCGGGCCCCCTTTTTGGACTGAAGCTTTCTTT.

The rearrangement joins TRBV28 to TRBJ2-7; D is perhaps TRBD1 (7 bases). This CDR3 comprises 14 residues. Deletions cut 5 bases from V and 7 bases from J, with 18 bases between. Germline lookup yields CDR1 MDHEN and CDR2 SYDVKM. CDR3 coding DNA: TGTGCCAGCAGTGACGGCGGGGACAGTGAAGAGCAGTACTTC. This encodes CASSDGGDSEEQYF.

The gene calls are TRBV10-2 and TRBJ2-3; D gene ambiguous. The V end lost 9 bases, the J end lost 3 bases, and 19 bases lay between the germline ends. Germline V CDR1 and CDR2: WSHSY, SAAADI. The CDR3 is made up of 15 amino acids. The CDR3 DNA follows: TGCGCCAGTTCCCAGATCGACAAAGGGACAGATACGCAGTATTTT. Translating it yields CASSQIDKGTDTQYF.